This T cell receptor (beta chain) was recorded in a study of cytomegalovirus exposure and HLA in healthy donors (TCRdb year 2017). Broadly, across the study: In an earlier analysis of 587 of the donors, approximately 300 Gb of sequence data and 120 million or so unique TCR beta sequences from 180 million or so T cells were reported. A later analysis re-analyzed previously published TCR beta repertoires from 600 to 850 donors and added high-resolution HLA genotyping to study TCR occurrence patterns. All discovery cohort repertoires had been generated on a single sequencing platform. In an earlier analysis of about 590 of the donors, high-throughput TCR beta sequencing was used to judge whether each TCR beta V gene segment behaved as functional or pseudogenic. The number of donors typed differed by locus, with roughly 620-630 for A, B, C, DRB1 and DQB1, around 500 for DQA1, nearly 610 for DPA1, and approximately 470 for DPB1. Across about 370 genotyped donors of the cohort, an average of approximately 240,000 unique TCR beta nucleotide sequences per donor were sequenced, and roughly 17% of those sequences were non-productive. Using immunosequencing, the study profiled T cell repertoires from about 650 subjects and related those repertoires to cytomegalovirus serostatus. In addition to the first cohort of several hundred subjects, a separate validation cohort of approximately 110 different subjects was used. Alongside the repertoire data, information on donor age, sex, ethnicity and CMV serostatus was compiled. To predict cytomegalovirus infection status, the study combined high-throughput TCR immunosequencing, statistical association of individual TCRs with disease status, and machine learning. About five DR-DQ haplotypes were handled as single units for association and clustering because linkage in the cohort was strong. The aim of the study was to test whether cataloging public T cell receptors could identify signatures of past pathogen exposure. Genome-wide SNP genotypes for about three fifths of the roughly 700 donors were used in a later genetic analysis, which treated that subset as a discovery cohort. Roughly 300 gigabases of sequencing data and approximately 84 million unique TCR sequences were included in an early release covering under 650 HLA-typed donors. HLA typing covered class I and class II loci at four-digit resolution. Of the roughly 400 genotyped donors, approximately 80% were placed in the genetic ancestry cluster associated with self-reported Caucasian donors. In the later analysis, no new phenotypic data were used to find candidate immune exposures; instead, reliance was placed on TCR beta sequences and their occurrence across donors.

In total, fewer than 750 healthy bone marrow donors made up the cohort. At the time of sampling, every cohort member was nominally healthy, though immune exposures that went unrecorded were likely present. The donor tested CMV seronegative and was one of the 352 seronegative cohort members. A peripheral blood sample was provided by each donor, and peripheral blood mononuclear cells were used for TCR beta sequencing. Genomic DNA extraction from the blood cell samples was performed with the Qiagen DNeasy Blood Extraction Kit. The paper as a whole reports these results and caveats: Compared with the approximately 670-donor mean, donors in an Asian-associated ancestry cluster had fewer N-insertions in productive TCRs, according to a later genetic analysis. Presence/absence analyses assumed roughly uniform sequencing depth across donors, an assumption that may not hold. In vitro tests confirmed that a few of the cytomegalovirus-associated TCR beta chains recognize cytomegalovirus antigens. The only immune exposure information available for the cohort was CMV serostatus. The authors suggested that the approach could potentially be extended to other disease states and immunological phenotypes. Most CMV-associated TCR beta chains appeared to be HLA-restricted in a later analysis, and the HLA associations seemed to be driven largely by CMV exposure. In this cohort, only TCR beta chains were sequenced, and detectable features were limited by the absence of alpha or paired-chain data. Specific HLA alleles were associated with 16,951 TCR beta sequences at a false discovery rate of 0.05 in a later analysis. In both the original and validation cohorts, the classifier was reported to diagnose cytomegalovirus status with high specificity and sensitivity. Several of the top co-occurrence clusters appeared to be linked to parvovirus B19, influenza, CMV and Epstein-Barr virus, according to a later analysis. The 87-base-pair reads could not distinguish some IMGT-functional V segments, including TRBV6-2 and TRBV6-3, so those segments were excluded. According to a later analysis, TCR association rates differed among HLA loci, with DRB1 alleles showing the most associated TCRs and HLA-C alleles showing the fewest. A further reported finding was that TCR beta sequences accurately predicted the HLA-A and HLA-B alleles for most subjects in the first cohort. When HLA alleles, especially DR and DQ, strongly co-occurred, TCR associations were difficult to assign to individual alleles. The sequencing pipeline was judged likely to have produced a cluster of highly shared sequence variants as a technical artifact. A later analysis found that HLA-associated TCR beta chains were more clonally expanded and had lower generation probabilities than equally common non-associated chains. Correlated functional status among segregating V segments might be attributable to linkage disequilibrium, but an unknown experimental factor could not be ruled out. Broadly in line with IMGT annotations, most TCR beta V segments showed up in productive rearrangements about 87% or about 30% of the time in an earlier analysis of 450 to 600 of the donors. While some public TCRs were present in many individuals, most TCR sequences turned up only very rarely across donors. Because counts were too low, about 18 rarely observed V segments, including chromosome 9 orphons, were excluded from the earlier analysis of under 650 of the donors. An association between a missense DCLRE1C variant and V-gene and J-gene trimming of TCR beta chains was found in a later genetic analysis and replicated in an independent cohort. Because HLA typing was missing for some donors at each locus, association tests included only the typed subset. The study listed approximately 160 TCR beta chains as associated with cytomegalovirus.

Libraries were made using the immunoSEQ multiplex PCR assay. The multiplex PCR relied on a mix of 60 forward primers for TCR Vbeta segments and 13 reverse primers for TCR Jbeta segments. A multiplex PCR assay on genomic DNA amplified the CDR3 region of rearranged TCR beta genes. On the Illumina HiSeq System, the amplified TCR beta libraries were sequenced as 87-base-pair reads. Turning to the authors' computational methods: Across the 640 or so repertoires, a later analysis counted approximately 83 million unique TCR beta chains, some 11 million of which were shared by at least two donors. To remove PCR and sequencing errors, raw reads were error-corrected and collapsed into unique sequences using a nearest-neighbor algorithm that merged closely related sequences. V, D and J gene segments were assigned by aligning CDR3 sequences to IMGT reference sequences. For a sequence to be retained, at least a six-nucleotide match to both a V gene segment and a J gene segment was required. Rearrangements were classified as productive when the CDR3 lacked stop codons and remained in frame with V and J, and all other rearrangements were classified as non-productive. CDR3 was defined by IMGT convention, running from the second conserved V-encoded cysteine to the conserved J-encoded phenylalanine. Sequences without an unambiguous match to a single V gene segment were excluded from the earlier analysis of approximately 560 of the donors. In an earlier analysis of approximately 610 of the donors, V segments were called functional above 56.7% productive rearrangements and were called segregating when the between-donor standard deviation exceeded 5%. A statistical classification framework was developed to diagnose cytomegalovirus status using the catalog of TCR beta chain sequences. In a later analysis, TCR nucleotide sequences were compared against IMGT/GENE-DB human TR gene sequences so that V and J genes could be assigned. Using the TCRdist pipeline, a later analysis assigned CDR3 sequences along with most-parsimonious VDJ recombination scenarios. In a later analysis, every TCR beta chain was defined by the combination of its CDR3 amino acid sequence and its V-gene family, and reads without a unique V-gene family were dropped. To address suspected cross-contamination and a sequencing artifact, a later analysis removed 550 to 750 highly shared, low-generation-probability nucleotide sequences. For each public chain, a later analysis derived a clonal expansion index from normalized ranks of inferred template counts within each repertoire. In a later analysis, generation probabilities were computed using a VDJ recombination model fitted to out-of-frame rearrangements, and the results were checked against IGoR. A later analysis scored TCR-TCR, TCR-HLA and TCR-CMV co-occurrence with hypergeometric tests, applying a repertoire-size bias correction to TCR pairs. A later analysis estimated false discovery rates by permuting HLA or CMV assignments 20 times. In a later analysis, co-occurring TCRs were grouped using DBSCAN, and TCRdist sequence similarity was added for clustering within HLA-allele-positive subsets. Repertoires with fewer than 30,000 or more than 120,000 public chains were left out of co-occurrence clustering, as were about 5 repertoires with anomalous nucleotide sharing. TCRdb retrieved this table from immuneACCESS and kept in-frame rearrangements only. Not all clones are present; in checked studies, unresolved V genes account for under half, and no reason is known for the remainder. D and trimming were read from the DNA, whereas the V and J calls and clone size are those reported in that table. The sample table lists approximately 150,000 clones, around 80% of them with a count of one. The ten top clones hold 1.5% of the sample.

Worth noting for this clone: The antigen it recognizes is unknown. Per-base quality was not reported, and no clone a single base away is much larger than it.

Reading from cysteine to phenylalanine, the CDR3 counts 17 amino acids. The CDR3 DNA has 51 bases and is translated from base 1. Taken from the germline V gene (reference sequence), the CDR1 and CDR2 loops are SEHNR and FQNEAQ. Trimming removed 5 bases from V and 3 bases from J; the gene matches leave 7 bases unexplained. The chain joins TRBV7-9 to TRBJ2-3; 14 nucleotides in the junction match TRBD2. The receptor comes from a woman aged 18-29 years in good health and CMV-seronegative. Sample: PBMCs. The CDR3 in this case is CASSPGLAGGGTDTQYF. The DNA sequence is as follows: TGTGCCAGCAGCCCAGGACTAGCGGGAGGCGGGACAGATACGCAGTATTTT. The variable domain in full, with residues beyond the CDR3 obtained from the reference TRBV7-9 and TRBJ2-3 genes, is DTGVSQNPRHKITKRGQNVTFRCDPISEHNRLYWYRQTLGQGPEFLTYFQNEAQLEKSRLLSDRFSAERPKGSFSTLEIQRTEQGDSAMYLCASSPGLAGGGTDTQYFGPGTRLTVL.